These T cell receptor beta chains were read from a single sample in a study of CD8+ T cells in alopecia areata. Profiled with immunoSEQ multiplex PCR; TCRdb holds only in-frame clones, not every one. The table has approximately 110,000 clones, 50% to 75% seen once. Source: CD8+ T cells sorted from blood, taken at week 24, from a patient treated with tofacitinib. These receptors were collected from a human donor with alopecia areata. Both conserved end residues are part of each CDR3. D genes are given only for firm matches. Not all rows give a size; the values are once, few, many and, for expanded clones, a class.

v_call: TRBV5-6
clone_size: .
j_call: TRBJ2-7
cdr3_length: 14
d_call: .
cdr3_aa: CASSFGNGDYEQYF
cdr3_nt: TGTGCCAGCAGCTTCGGGAATGGAGACTACGAGCAGTACTTC

v_call: TRBV30
clone_size: once
j_call: TRBJ2-7
cdr3_length: 14
d_call: .
cdr3_aa: CAWSAGTDSYEQYF
cdr3_nt: TGTGCCTGGAGTGCCGGGACGGATTCCTACGAGCAGTACTTC

v_call: TRBV9
clone_size: .
j_call: TRBJ1-3
cdr3_length: 14
d_call: .
cdr3_aa: CASSVGSGGNTIYF
cdr3_nt: TGTGCCAGCAGCGTAGGCTCAGGAGGAAACACCATATATTTT

v_call: TRBV6-4
clone_size: many
j_call: TRBJ2-3
cdr3_length: 15
d_call: TRBD2
cdr3_aa: CASSDSGGATDTQYF
cdr3_nt: TGTGCCAGCAGTGACAGCGGGGGGGCCACAGATACGCAGTATTTT

v_call: TRBV13
clone_size: few
j_call: TRBJ2-2
cdr3_length: 11
d_call: .
cdr3_aa: CASTHTGELFF
cdr3_nt: TGTGCCAGCACCCACACCGGGGAGCTGTTTTTT

v_call: TRBV4-1
clone_size: .
j_call: TRBJ1-1
cdr3_length: 13
d_call: TRBD1
cdr3_aa: CASSDRVETEAFF
cdr3_nt: TGCGCCAGCAGCGACAGGGTAGAGACTGAAGCTTTCTTT

v_call: TRBV30
clone_size: .
j_call: TRBJ2-2
cdr3_length: 12
d_call: .
cdr3_aa: CAWGGGTGELFF
cdr3_nt: TGTGCCTGGGGAGGGGGCACCGGGGAGCTGTTTTTT

v_call: TRBV29-1
clone_size: .
j_call: TRBJ2-1
cdr3_length: 15
d_call: TRBD2
cdr3_aa: CSVEETAGLENEQFF
cdr3_nt: TGCAGCGTTGAAGAGACAGCGGGACTAGAGAATGAGCAGTTCTTC

v_call: TRBV30
clone_size: .
j_call: TRBJ2-7
cdr3_length: 11
d_call: TRBD1
cdr3_aa: CGTGEGYEQYF
cdr3_nt: TGTGGGACAGGGGAAGGCTACGAGCAGTACTTC

v_call: TRBV11-2
clone_size: .
j_call: TRBJ1-1
cdr3_length: 14
d_call: .
cdr3_aa: CASSLSGLGNEAFF
cdr3_nt: TGTGCCAGCAGCTTGTCCGGGTTAGGGAATGAAGCTTTCTTT

v_call: TRBV6-6
clone_size: .
j_call: TRBJ2-5
cdr3_length: 13
d_call: .
cdr3_aa: CASRQGTRETQYF
cdr3_nt: TGTGCCAGCAGACAGGGTACACGGGAGACCCAGTACTTC

v_call: TRBV6-1
clone_size: .
j_call: TRBJ1-5
cdr3_length: 15
d_call: .
cdr3_aa: CASSDDRELYQPQHF
cdr3_nt: TGTGCCAGCAGTGACGACCGGGAACTCTATCAGCCCCAGCATTTT

v_call: TRBV18
clone_size: .
j_call: TRBJ2-7
cdr3_length: 15
d_call: TRBD1
cdr3_aa: CASSLQGARRYEQYF
cdr3_nt: TGTGCCAGCTCACTACAGGGGGCGCGAAGGTACGAGCAGTACTTC

v_call: TRBV30
clone_size: .
j_call: TRBJ1-2
cdr3_length: 10
d_call: .
cdr3_aa: CAWSGYGYTF
cdr3_nt: TGTGCCTGGAGTGGCTATGGCTACACCTTC

v_call: TRBV7-9
clone_size: .
j_call: TRBJ1-2
cdr3_length: 14
d_call: .
cdr3_aa: CASSLSPGDGGYTF
cdr3_nt: TGTGCCAGCAGCTTATCGCCAGGGGACGGAGGCTACACCTTC

v_call: TRBV12-5
clone_size: .
j_call: TRBJ2-5
cdr3_length: 13
d_call: TRBD1
cdr3_aa: CASGLQGWETQYF
cdr3_nt: TGTGCTAGTGGCTTACAGGGGTGGGAGACCCAGTACTTC

v_call: TRBV15
clone_size: .
j_call: TRBJ2-2
cdr3_length: 16
d_call: .
cdr3_aa: CATSRGRVGNTGELFF
cdr3_nt: TGTGCCACCAGCAGAGGGAGGGTGGGGAACACCGGGGAGCTGTTTTTT

v_call: TRBV19
clone_size: .
j_call: TRBJ2-5
cdr3_length: 15
d_call: .
cdr3_aa: CASSIDREKDETQYF
cdr3_nt: TGTGCCAGTAGTATAGATCGCGAGAAGGATGAGACCCAGTACTTC

v_call: TRBV20-1
clone_size: few
j_call: TRBJ2-7
cdr3_length: 11
d_call: .
cdr3_aa: CSAKRQGRRYF
cdr3_nt: TGCAGTGCTAAACGGCAGGGAAGACGTTACTTC

v_call: TRBV6-5
clone_size: .
j_call: TRBJ2-7
cdr3_length: 14
d_call: TRBD1
cdr3_aa: CASSATGELYEQYF
cdr3_nt: TGTGCCAGCAGCGCGACAGGGGAGCTCTACGAGCAGTACTTC

v_call: TRBV5-6
clone_size: .
j_call: TRBJ2-3
cdr3_length: 16
d_call: .
cdr3_aa: CASSLYAPASTDTQYF
cdr3_nt: TGTGCCAGCAGCTTGTACGCCCCGGCTAGCACAGATACGCAGTATTTT

v_call: TRBV6-6
clone_size: .
j_call: TRBJ1-1
cdr3_length: 15
d_call: .
cdr3_aa: CASSYNTGRNTEAFF
cdr3_nt: TGTGCCAGCAGTTACAATACCGGGAGGAACACTGAAGCTTTCTTT

v_call: TRBV5-1
clone_size: .
j_call: TRBJ2-3
cdr3_length: 13
d_call: .
cdr3_aa: CASSFGGADTQYF
cdr3_nt: TGCGCCAGCAGCTTTGGGGGAGCTGATACGCAGTATTTT

v_call: TRBV11-2
clone_size: few
j_call: TRBJ1-6
cdr3_length: 15
d_call: .
cdr3_aa: CASSLQGSYNSPLHF
cdr3_nt: TGTGCCAGCAGCTTGCAGGGGTCCTATAATTCACCCCTCCACTTT

v_call: TRBV27
clone_size: few
j_call: TRBJ1-5
cdr3_length: 16
d_call: .
cdr3_aa: CASSPSEGVESQPQHF
cdr3_nt: TGTGCCAGCAGTCCGTCCGAGGGGGTAGAGAGTCAGCCCCAGCATTTT

v_call: TRBV9
clone_size: .
j_call: TRBJ2-2
cdr3_length: 15
d_call: .
cdr3_aa: CASAPQGKVAGELFF
cdr3_nt: TGTGCCAGCGCGCCCCAAGGGAAGGTTGCCGGGGAGCTGTTTTTT

v_call: TRBV6-1
clone_size: .
j_call: TRBJ2-5
cdr3_length: 14
d_call: TRBD2
cdr3_aa: CASSELGGGETQYF
cdr3_nt: TGTGCCAGCAGTGAACTCGGGGGGGGAGAGACCCAGTACTTC

v_call: TRBV30
clone_size: .
j_call: TRBJ1-1
cdr3_length: 11
d_call: .
cdr3_aa: CAWGGDTEAFF
cdr3_nt: TGTGCCTGGGGGGGGGACACTGAAGCTTTCTTT

v_call: TRBV5-8
clone_size: few
j_call: TRBJ2-7
cdr3_length: 12
d_call: TRBD1
cdr3_aa: CASGTALYEQYF
cdr3_nt: TGTGCCAGCGGGACAGCTTTGTACGAGCAGTACTTC

v_call: TRBV5-4
clone_size: .
j_call: TRBJ1-6
cdr3_length: 15
d_call: TRBD1
cdr3_aa: CASSLGGQATEPLHF
cdr3_nt: TGTGCCAGCAGCTTGGGGGGACAGGCAACGGAACCCCTCCACTTT

v_call: TRBV18
clone_size: .
j_call: TRBJ2-3
cdr3_length: 15
d_call: .
cdr3_aa: CASSTRASADVTQYF
cdr3_nt: TGTGCCAGCTCAACCCGGGCGAGTGCAGATGTTACGCAGTATTTT

v_call: TRBV27
clone_size: .
j_call: TRBJ1-1
cdr3_length: 14
d_call: .
cdr3_aa: CASSTGTYDTEAFF
cdr3_nt: TGTGCCAGCAGCACGGGGACCTATGACACTGAAGCTTTCTTT

v_call: TRBV5-1
clone_size: .
j_call: TRBJ2-7
cdr3_length: 12
d_call: .
cdr3_aa: CASSLGLDEQYF
cdr3_nt: TGCGCCAGCAGCTTGGGGTTGGACGAGCAGTACTTC

v_call: TRBV27
clone_size: .
j_call: TRBJ2-7
cdr3_length: 18
d_call: .
cdr3_aa: CASSLFWTLREGSYEQYF
cdr3_nt: TGTGCCAGCAGTTTATTTTGGACCCTAAGAGAGGGGTCCTACGAGCAGTACTTC

v_call: TRBV7-9
clone_size: .
j_call: TRBJ2-5
cdr3_length: 14
d_call: .
cdr3_aa: CASSLGETQETQYF
cdr3_nt: TGTGCCAGCAGCTTAGGGGAAACACAAGAGACCCAGTACTTC

v_call: TRBV2
clone_size: many
j_call: TRBJ2-3
cdr3_length: 14
d_call: TRBD1
cdr3_aa: CASGGQGVTDTQYF
cdr3_nt: TGTGCCAGCGGGGGACAGGGGGTCACAGATACGCAGTATTTT

v_call: TRBV11-2
clone_size: .
j_call: TRBJ2-3
cdr3_length: 16
d_call: TRBD2
cdr3_aa: CASSDPGTRRGDTQYF
cdr3_nt: TGTGCCAGCAGTGATCCCGGGACTAGGCGAGGGGATACGCAGTATTTT

v_call: TRBV18
clone_size: .
j_call: TRBJ2-5
cdr3_length: 17
d_call: TRBD2
cdr3_aa: CASSPGTSGGYQETQYF
cdr3_nt: TGTGCCAGCTCACCTGGGACTAGCGGGGGATATCAAGAGACCCAGTACTTC

v_call: TRBV28
clone_size: few
j_call: TRBJ2-1
cdr3_length: 16
d_call: TRBD1
cdr3_aa: CASSSSRDRVYNEQFF
cdr3_nt: TGTGCCAGCAGTTCCTCCCGGGACAGGGTTTACAATGAGCAGTTCTTC

v_call: TRBV2
clone_size: .
j_call: TRBJ2-7
cdr3_length: 13
d_call: .
cdr3_aa: CASSEMTAYEQYF
cdr3_nt: TGTGCCAGCAGCGAGATGACAGCCTACGAGCAGTACTTC

v_call: TRBV5-5
clone_size: .
j_call: TRBJ2-5
cdr3_length: 14
d_call: TRBD1
cdr3_aa: CASSFGDRQETQYF
cdr3_nt: TGTGCCAGCAGCTTTGGGGACAGACAAGAGACCCAGTACTTC

v_call: TRBV15
clone_size: once
j_call: TRBJ1-2
cdr3_length: 12
d_call: .
cdr3_aa: CATSSVSNGYTF
cdr3_nt: TGTGCCACCAGCAGTGTCAGTAATGGCTACACCTTC

v_call: TRBV6-5
clone_size: .
j_call: TRBJ2-7
cdr3_length: 13
d_call: TRBD1
cdr3_aa: CASSWDRGYEQYF
cdr3_nt: TGTGCCAGCAGTTGGGACAGGGGCTACGAGCAGTACTTC

v_call: TRBV7-8
clone_size: .
j_call: TRBJ2-7
cdr3_length: 11
d_call: TRBD2
cdr3_aa: CASSSRGDLYF
cdr3_nt: TGTGCCAGCAGCTCCCGGGGGGACTTGTACTTC

v_call: TRBV27
clone_size: few
j_call: TRBJ1-1
cdr3_length: 14
d_call: .
cdr3_aa: CASSVIGANTEAFF
cdr3_nt: TGTGCCAGCAGTGTAATCGGGGCGAACACTGAAGCTTTCTTT

v_call: TRBV6-1
clone_size: few
j_call: TRBJ2-7
cdr3_length: 13
d_call: .
cdr3_aa: CATDSVGAYEQYF
cdr3_nt: TGTGCCACCGACTCTGTTGGGGCCTACGAGCAGTACTTC

v_call: TRBV27
clone_size: .
j_call: TRBJ2-7
cdr3_length: 14
d_call: .
cdr3_aa: CASSLLSSSYEQYF
cdr3_nt: TGTGCCAGCAGTTTATTGTCCAGCTCCTACGAGCAGTACTTC

v_call: TRBV7-9
clone_size: .
j_call: TRBJ1-2
cdr3_length: 14
d_call: TRBD1
cdr3_aa: CASRTGEINYGYTF
cdr3_nt: TGTGCCAGCCGGACAGGAGAAATTAACTATGGCTACACCTTC

v_call: TRBV7-8
clone_size: few
j_call: TRBJ1-2
cdr3_length: 14
d_call: TRBD1
cdr3_aa: CASTQGQANYGYTF
cdr3_nt: TGTGCCAGCACCCAGGGACAGGCAAACTATGGCTACACCTTC

v_call: TRBV13
clone_size: .
j_call: TRBJ2-4
cdr3_length: 14
d_call: .
cdr3_aa: CASSPPGAENIQYF
cdr3_nt: TGTGCCAGCAGCCCCCCAGGAGCGGAAAACATTCAGTACTTC

v_call: TRBV27
clone_size: .
j_call: TRBJ1-6
cdr3_length: 16
d_call: .
cdr3_aa: CASSLLGGEGFSPLHF
cdr3_nt: TGTGCCAGCAGTTTACTAGGAGGGGAAGGGTTCTCACCCCTCCACTTT